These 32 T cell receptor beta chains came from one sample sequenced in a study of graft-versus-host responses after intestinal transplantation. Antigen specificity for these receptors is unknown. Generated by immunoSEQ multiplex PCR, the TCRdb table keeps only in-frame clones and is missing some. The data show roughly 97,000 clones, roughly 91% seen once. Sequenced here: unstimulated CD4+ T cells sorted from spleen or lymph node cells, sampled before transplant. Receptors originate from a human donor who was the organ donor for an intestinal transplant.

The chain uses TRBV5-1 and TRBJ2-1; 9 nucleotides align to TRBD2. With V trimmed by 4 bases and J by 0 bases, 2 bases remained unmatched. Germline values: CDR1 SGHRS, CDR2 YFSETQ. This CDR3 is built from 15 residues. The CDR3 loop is CASSLAGPSYNEQFF. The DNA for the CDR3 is TGCGCCAGCAGCCTAGCGGGACCCTCCTACAATGAGCAGTTCTTC.

The CDR3: CASSGGNTIYF. In DNA, the CDR3 is TGTGCCAGCAGCGGTGGAAACACCATATATTTT. The chain has TRBV6-1 and TRBJ1-3; D is unclear. In germline, CDR1 is MNHNS, CDR2 SASEGT. The CDR3 is 11 amino acids. V gave up 6 bases and J gave up 3 bases, with 3 bases separating them.

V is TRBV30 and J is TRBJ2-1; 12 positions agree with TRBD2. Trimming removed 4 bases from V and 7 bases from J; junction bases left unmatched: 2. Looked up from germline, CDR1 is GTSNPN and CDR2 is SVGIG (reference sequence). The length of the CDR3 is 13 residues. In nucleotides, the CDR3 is TGTGCCTGGACTAGCGGGGGGGCGAATGAGCAGTTCTTC. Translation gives CAWTSGGANEQFF.

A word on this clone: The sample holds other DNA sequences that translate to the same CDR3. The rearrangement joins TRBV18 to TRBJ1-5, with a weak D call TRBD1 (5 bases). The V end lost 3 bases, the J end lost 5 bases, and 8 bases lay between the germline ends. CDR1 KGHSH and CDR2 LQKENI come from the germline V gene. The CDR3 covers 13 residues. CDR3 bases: TGTGCCAGCTCACCGCAGGGATATCAGCCCCAGCATTTT. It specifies CASSPQGYQPQHF.

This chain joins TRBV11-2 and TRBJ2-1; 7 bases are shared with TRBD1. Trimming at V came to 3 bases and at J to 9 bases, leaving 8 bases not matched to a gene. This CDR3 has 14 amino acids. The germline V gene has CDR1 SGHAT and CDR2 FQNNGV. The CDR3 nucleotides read TGTGCCAGCAGCTTCTCGGGGCCAGGGGGTGAGCAGTTCTTC. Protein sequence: CASSFSGPGGEQFF.

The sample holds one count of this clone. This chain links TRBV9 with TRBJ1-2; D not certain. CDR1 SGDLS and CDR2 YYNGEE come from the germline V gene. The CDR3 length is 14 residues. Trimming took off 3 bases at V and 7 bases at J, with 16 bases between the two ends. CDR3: CASSAPLGSGGYTF. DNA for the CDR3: TGTGCCAGCAGCGCCCCCCTTGGTTCCGGTGGCTACACCTTC.

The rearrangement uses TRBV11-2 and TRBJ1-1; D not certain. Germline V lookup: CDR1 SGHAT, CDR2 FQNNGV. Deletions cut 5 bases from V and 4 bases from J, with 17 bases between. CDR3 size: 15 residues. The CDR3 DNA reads TGTGCCAGCAGCCCCCTCGGGTTAGAAAGCACTGAAGCTTTCTTT. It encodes CASSPLGLESTEAFF.

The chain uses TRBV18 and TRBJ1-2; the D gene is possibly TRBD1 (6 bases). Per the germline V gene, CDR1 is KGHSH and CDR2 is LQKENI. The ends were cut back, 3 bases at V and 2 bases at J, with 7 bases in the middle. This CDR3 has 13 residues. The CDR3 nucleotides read TGTGCCAGCTCACCCGGACAGAACTATGGCTACACCTTC. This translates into CASSPGQNYGYTF.

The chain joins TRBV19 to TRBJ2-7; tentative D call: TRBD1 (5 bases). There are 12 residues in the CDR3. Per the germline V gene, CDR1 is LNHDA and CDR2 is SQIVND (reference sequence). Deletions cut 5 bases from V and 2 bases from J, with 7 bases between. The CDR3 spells CASSQGTYEQYF. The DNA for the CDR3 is TGTGCCAGTAGTCAGGGCACCTACGAGCAGTACTTC.

For the CDR3, the DNA is TGCAGCGTTGAACCGACAGGGGCACACACTGAAGCTTTCTTT. Translation gives CSVEPTGAHTEAFF. The V and J genes are TRBV29-1 and TRBJ1-1; 8 nucleotides match TRBD1. Losses at the gene ends were 2 bases for V and 3 bases for J; bases not matched to a gene: 5. Looked up from germline, CDR1 is SQVTM and CDR2 is ANQGSEA. This CDR3 is built from 14 residues.

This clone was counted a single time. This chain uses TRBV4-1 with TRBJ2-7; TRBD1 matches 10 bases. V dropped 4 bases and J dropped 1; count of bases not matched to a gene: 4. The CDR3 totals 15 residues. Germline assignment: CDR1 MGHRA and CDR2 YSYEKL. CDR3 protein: CASSRTGQGSYEQYF. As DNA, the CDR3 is TGCGCCAGCAGCCGGACGGGACAGGGGTCCTACGAGCAGTACTTC.

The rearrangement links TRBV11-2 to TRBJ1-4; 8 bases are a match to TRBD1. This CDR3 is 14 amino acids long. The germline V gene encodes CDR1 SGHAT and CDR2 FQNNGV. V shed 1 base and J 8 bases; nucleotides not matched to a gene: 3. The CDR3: CASSLVGTGEKLFF. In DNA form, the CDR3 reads TGTGCCAGCAGCTTAGTTGGGACAGGAGAAAAACTGTTTTTT.

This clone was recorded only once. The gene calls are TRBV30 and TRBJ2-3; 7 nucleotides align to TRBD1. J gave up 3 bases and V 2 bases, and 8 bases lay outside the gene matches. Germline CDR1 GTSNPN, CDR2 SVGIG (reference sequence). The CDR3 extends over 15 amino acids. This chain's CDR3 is CAWSFVTGNTDTQYF. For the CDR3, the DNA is TGTGCCTGGAGTTTTGTGACAGGGAATACAGATACGCAGTATTTT.

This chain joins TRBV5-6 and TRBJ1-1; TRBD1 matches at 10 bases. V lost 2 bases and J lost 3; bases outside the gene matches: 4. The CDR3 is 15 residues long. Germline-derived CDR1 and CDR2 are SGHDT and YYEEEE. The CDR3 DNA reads TGTGCCAGCAGCTTTCGGGGGACAGGGGACACTGAAGCTTTCTTT. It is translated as CASSFRGTGDTEAFF.

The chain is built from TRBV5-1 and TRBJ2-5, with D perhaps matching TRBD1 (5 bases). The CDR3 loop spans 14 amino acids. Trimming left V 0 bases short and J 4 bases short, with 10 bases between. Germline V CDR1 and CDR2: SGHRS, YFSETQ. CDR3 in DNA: TGCGCCAGCAGCTTGGAGGTGGGGCCAGAGACCCAGTACTTC. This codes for CASSLEVGPETQYF. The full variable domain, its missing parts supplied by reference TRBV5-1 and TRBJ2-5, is KAGVTQTPRYLIKTRGQQVTLSCSPISGHRSVSWYQQTPGQGLQFLFEYFSETQRNKGNFPGRFSGRQFSNSRSEMNVSTLELGDSALYLCASSLEVGPETQYFGPGTRLLVL.

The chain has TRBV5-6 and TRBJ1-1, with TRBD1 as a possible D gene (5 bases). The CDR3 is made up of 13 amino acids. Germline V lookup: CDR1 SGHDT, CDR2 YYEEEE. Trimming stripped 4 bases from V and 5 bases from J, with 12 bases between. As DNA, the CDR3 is TGTGCCAGCAGCCATCAGGGTGGAACTGAAGCTTTCTTT. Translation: CASSHQGGTEAFF.

The CDR3 loop reads CASSFGFRTSQYQETQYF. The CDR3 bases are TGCGCCAGCAGCTTTGGTTTTCGGACTAGCCAGTACCAAGAGACCCAGTACTTC. The chain is built from TRBV5-1 and TRBJ2-5, with TRBD2 matching 8 bases. The CDR3 extends over 18 amino acids. J lost 0 bases, V lost 2 bases, and 12 bases had no gene match. Germline CDR1 and CDR2: SGHRS and YFSETQ.

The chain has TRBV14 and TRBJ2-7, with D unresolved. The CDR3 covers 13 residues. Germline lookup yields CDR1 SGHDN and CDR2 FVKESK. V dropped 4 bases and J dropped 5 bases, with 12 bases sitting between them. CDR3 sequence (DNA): TGTGCCAGCAGCCCCTTGAGGTTTCACGAGCAGTACTTC. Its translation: CASSPLRFHEQYF.

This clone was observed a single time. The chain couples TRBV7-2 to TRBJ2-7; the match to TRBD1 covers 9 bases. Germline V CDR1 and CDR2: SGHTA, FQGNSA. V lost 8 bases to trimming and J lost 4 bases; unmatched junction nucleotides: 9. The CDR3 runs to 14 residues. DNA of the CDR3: TGTGCCAGCTCCCGGGACAGGGAGTTGTACGAGCAGTACTTC. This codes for CASSRDRELYEQYF.

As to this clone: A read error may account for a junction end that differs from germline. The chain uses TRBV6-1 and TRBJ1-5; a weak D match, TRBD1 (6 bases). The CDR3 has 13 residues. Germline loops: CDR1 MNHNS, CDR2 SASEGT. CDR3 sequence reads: CASRDSGNQPRHF. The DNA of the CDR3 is TGTGCCAGCAGGGACAGCGGCAATCAGCCCCGGCATTTT.

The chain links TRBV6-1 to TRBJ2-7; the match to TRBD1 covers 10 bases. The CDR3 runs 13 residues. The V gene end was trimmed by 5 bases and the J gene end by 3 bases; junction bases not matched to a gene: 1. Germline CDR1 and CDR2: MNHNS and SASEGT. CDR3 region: CASSWDRGYEQYF. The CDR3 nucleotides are TGTGCCAGCAGTTGGGACAGGGGCTACGAGCAGTACTTC.

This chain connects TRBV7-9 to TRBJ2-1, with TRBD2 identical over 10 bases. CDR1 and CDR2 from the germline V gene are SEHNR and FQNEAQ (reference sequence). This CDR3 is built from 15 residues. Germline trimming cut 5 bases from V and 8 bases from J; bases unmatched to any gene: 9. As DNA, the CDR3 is TGTGCCAGCAGCCGAAGCGGGGGGGCCGTAGATGAGCAGTTCTTC. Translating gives CASSRSGGAVDEQFF. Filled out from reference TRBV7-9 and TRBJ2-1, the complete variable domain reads DTGVSQNPRHKITKRGQNVTFRCDPISEHNRLYWYRQTLGQGPEFLTYFQNEAQLEKSRLLSDRFSAERPKGSFSTLEIQRTEQGDSAMYLCASSRSGGAVDEQFFGPGTRLTVL.

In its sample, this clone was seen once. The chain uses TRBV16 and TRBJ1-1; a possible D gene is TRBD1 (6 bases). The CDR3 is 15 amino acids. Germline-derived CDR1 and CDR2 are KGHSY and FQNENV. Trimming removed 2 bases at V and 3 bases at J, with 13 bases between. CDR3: CASSQITGLYTEAFF. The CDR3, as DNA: TGTGCCAGCAGCCAAATAACAGGGTTATACACTGAAGCTTTCTTT.

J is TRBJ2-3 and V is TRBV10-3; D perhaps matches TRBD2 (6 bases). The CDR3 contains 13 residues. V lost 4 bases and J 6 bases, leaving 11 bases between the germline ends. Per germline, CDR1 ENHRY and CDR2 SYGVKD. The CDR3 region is CAISVTSMDTQYF. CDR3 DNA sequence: TGTGCCATCAGTGTAACTAGCATGGATACGCAGTATTTT.

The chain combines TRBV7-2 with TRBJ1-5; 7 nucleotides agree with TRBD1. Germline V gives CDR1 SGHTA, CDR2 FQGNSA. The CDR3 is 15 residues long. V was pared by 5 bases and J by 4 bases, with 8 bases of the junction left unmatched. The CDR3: CASSPTGARNQPQHF. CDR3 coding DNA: TGTGCCAGCAGCCCCACAGGGGCCAGGAATCAGCCCCAGCATTTT.

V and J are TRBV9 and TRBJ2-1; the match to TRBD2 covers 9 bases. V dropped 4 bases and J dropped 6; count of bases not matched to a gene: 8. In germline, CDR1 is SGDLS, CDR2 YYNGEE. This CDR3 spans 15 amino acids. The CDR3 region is CASSFLAGVGNEQFF. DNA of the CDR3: TGTGCCAGCAGCTTCTTAGCGGGGGTGGGCAATGAGCAGTTCTTC.

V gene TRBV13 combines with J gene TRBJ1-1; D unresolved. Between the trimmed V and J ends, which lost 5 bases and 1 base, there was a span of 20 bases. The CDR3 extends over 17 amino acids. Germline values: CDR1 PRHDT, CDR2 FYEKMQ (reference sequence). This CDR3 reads CASSLQSRRYQNTEAFF. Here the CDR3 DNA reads TGTGCCAGCAGCCTACAGTCCCGAAGGTATCAGAACACTGAAGCTTTCTTT.

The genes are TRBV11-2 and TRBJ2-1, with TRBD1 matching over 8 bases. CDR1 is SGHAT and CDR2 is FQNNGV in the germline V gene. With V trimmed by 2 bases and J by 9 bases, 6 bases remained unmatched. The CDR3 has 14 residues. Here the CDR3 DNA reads TGTGCCAGCAGCTTAAACACAGGGGGTGGTGAGCAGTTCTTC. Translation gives CASSLNTGGGEQFF. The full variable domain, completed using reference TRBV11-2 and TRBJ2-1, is EAGVAQSPRYKIIEKRQSVAFWCNPISGHATLYWYQQILGQGPKLLIQFQNNGVVDDSQLPKDRFSAERLKGVDSTLKIQPAKLEDSAVYLCASSLNTGGGEQFFGPGTRLTVL.

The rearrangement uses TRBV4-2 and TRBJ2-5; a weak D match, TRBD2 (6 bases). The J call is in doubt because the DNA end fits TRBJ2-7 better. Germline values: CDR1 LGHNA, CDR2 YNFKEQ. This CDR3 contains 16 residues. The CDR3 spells CASSQAPMSGSYEQYF. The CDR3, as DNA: TGTGCCAGCAGCCAAGCCCCTATGAGCGGGTCCTACGAGCAGTACTTC.

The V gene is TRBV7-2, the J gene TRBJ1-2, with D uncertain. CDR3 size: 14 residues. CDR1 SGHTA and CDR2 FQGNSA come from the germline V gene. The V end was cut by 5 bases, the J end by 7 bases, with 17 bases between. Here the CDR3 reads CASSHTTPFGGYTF. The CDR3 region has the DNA TGTGCCAGCAGCCACACGACACCGTTTGGTGGCTACACCTTC.

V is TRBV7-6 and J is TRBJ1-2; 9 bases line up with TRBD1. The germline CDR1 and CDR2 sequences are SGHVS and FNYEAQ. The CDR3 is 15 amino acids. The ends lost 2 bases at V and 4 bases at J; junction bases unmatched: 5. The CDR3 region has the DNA TGTGCCAGCAGCTTAAACCCGGGACAGGGCTATGGCTACACCTTC. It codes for CASSLNPGQGYGYTF.

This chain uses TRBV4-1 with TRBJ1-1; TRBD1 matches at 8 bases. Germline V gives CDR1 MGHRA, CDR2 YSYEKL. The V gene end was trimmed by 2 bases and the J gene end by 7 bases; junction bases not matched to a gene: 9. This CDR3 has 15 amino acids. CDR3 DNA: TGCGCCAGCAGCCAACCGTCGACAGGGGTTAATGAAGCTTTCTTT. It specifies CASSQPSTGVNEAFF.